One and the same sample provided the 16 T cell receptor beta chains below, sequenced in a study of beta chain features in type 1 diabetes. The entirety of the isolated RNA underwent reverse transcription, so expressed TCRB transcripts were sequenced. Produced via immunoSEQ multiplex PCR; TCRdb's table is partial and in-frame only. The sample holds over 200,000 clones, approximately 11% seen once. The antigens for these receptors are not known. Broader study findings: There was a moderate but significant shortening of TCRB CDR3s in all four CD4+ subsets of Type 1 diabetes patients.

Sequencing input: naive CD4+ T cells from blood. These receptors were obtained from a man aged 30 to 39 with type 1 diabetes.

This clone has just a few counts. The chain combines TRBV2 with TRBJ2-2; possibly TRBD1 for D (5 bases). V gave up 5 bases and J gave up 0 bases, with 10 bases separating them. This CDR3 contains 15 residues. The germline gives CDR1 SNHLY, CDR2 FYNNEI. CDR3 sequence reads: CASSLQTANTGELFF. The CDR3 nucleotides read TGTGCCAGCAGTCTCCAGACAGCGAACACCGGGGAGCTGTTTTTT.

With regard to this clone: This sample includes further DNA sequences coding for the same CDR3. CDR3 sequence (DNA): TGTGCCAGTAGTATTCCGGGTTACAATCAGCCCCAGCATTTT. Encoded protein: CASSIPGYNQPQHF. The rearrangement uses TRBV19 and TRBJ1-5; D gene ambiguous. V was trimmed by 3 bases and J by 3 bases, leaving 9 bases between them. Germline values: CDR1 LNHDA, CDR2 SQIVND (reference sequence). The CDR3 is 14 residues long.

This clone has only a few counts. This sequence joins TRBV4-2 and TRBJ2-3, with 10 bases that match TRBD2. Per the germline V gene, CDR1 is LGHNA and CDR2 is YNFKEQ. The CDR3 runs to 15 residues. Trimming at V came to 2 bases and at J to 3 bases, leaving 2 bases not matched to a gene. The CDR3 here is CASSQSSGGTDTQYF. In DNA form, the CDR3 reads TGTGCCAGCAGCCAATCTAGCGGGGGAACAGATACGCAGTATTTT.

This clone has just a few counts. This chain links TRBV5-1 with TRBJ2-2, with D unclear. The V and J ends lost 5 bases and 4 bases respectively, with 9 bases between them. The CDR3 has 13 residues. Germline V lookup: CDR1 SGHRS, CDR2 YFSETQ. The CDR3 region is CASRAPGTGELFF. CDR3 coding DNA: TGCGCCAGCAGGGCTCCGGGCACCGGGGAGCTGTTTTTT.

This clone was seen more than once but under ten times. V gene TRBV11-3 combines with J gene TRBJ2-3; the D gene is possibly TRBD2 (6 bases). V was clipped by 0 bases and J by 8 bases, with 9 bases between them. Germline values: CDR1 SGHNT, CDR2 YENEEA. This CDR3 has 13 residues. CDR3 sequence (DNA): TGTGCCAGCAGCTTAGATCGAGCGGGTACGCAGTATTTT. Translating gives CASSLDRAGTQYF.

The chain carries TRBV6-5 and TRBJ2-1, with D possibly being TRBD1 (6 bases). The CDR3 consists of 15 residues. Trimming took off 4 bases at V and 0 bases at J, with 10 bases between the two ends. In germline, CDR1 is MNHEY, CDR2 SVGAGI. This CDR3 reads CASSLIGGSYNEQFF. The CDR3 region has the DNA TGTGCCAGCAGTTTGATAGGGGGCTCCTACAATGAGCAGTTCTTC.

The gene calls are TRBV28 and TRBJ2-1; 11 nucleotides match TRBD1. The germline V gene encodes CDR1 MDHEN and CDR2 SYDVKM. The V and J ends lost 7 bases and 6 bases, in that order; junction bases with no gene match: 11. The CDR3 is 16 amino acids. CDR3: CASTTSGQGAGNEQFF. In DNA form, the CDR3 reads TGTGCCAGCACCACCTCCGGACAGGGGGCGGGCAATGAGCAGTTCTTC.

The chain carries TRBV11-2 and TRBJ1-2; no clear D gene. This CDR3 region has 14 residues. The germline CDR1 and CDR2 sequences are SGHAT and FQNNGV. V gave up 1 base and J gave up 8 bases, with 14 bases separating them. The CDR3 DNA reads TGTGCCAGCAGCTTAGGGCATCAACCGGGGGGCTACACCTTC. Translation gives CASSLGHQPGGYTF.

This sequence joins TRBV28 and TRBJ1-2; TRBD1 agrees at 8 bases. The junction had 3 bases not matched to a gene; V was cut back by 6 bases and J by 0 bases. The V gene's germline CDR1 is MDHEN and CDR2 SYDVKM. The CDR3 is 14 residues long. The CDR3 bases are TGTGCCAGCAGGATGACAGGGGCTAACTATGGCTACACCTTC. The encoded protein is CASRMTGANYGYTF.

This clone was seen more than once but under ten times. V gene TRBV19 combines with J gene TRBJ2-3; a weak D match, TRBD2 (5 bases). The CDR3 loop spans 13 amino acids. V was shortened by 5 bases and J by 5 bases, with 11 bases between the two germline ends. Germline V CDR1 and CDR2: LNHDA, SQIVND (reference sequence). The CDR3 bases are TGTGCCAGTAGTCTAAGAGGAGGAGATACGCAGTATTTT. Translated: CASSLRGGDTQYF.

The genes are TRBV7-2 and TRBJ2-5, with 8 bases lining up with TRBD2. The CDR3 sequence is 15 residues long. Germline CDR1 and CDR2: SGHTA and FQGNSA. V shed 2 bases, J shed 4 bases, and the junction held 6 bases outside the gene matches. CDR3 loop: CASSLFRGGRETQYF. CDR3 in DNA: TGTGCCAGCAGCTTATTTCGGGGGGGACGAGAGACCCAGTACTTC.

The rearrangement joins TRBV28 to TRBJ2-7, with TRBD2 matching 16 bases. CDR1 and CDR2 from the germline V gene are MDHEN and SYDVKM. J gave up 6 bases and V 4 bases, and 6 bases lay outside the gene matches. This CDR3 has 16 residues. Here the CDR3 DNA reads TGTGCCAGCAGTTCCCCGGGACTAGCGGGGGGGTCCGAGCAGTACTTC. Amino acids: CASSSPGLAGGSEQYF. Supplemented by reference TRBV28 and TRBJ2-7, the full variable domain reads DVKVTQSSRYLVKRTGEKVFLECVQDMDHENMFWYRQDPGLGLRLIYFSYDVKMKEKGDIPEGYSVSREKKERFSLILESASTNQTSMYLCASSSPGLAGGSEQYFGPGTRLTVT.

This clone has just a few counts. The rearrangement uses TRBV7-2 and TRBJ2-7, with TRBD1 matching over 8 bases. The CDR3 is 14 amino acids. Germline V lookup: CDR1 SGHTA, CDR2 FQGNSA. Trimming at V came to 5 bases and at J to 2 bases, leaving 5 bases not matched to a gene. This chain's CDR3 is CASSADRGTYEQYF. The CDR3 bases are TGTGCCAGCAGCGCCGACAGGGGAACCTACGAGCAGTACTTC.

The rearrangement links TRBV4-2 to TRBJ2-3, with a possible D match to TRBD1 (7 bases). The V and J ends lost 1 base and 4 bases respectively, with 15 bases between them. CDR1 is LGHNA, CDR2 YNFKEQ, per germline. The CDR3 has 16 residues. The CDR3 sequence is CASSQVLQGGADTQYF. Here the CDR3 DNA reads TGTGCCAGCAGCCAAGTCCTTCAGGGGGGCGCAGATACGCAGTATTTT.

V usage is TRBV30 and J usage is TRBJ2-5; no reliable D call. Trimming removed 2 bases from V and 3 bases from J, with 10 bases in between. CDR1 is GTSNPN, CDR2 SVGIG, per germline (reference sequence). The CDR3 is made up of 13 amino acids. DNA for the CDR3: TGTGCCTGGAGTCTGACTGGTAAAGAGACCCAGTACTTC. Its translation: CAWSLTGKETQYF.

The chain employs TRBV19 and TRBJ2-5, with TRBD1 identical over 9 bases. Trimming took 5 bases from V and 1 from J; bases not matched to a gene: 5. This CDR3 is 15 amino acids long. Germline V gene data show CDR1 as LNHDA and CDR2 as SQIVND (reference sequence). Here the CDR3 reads CASSLWTGAQETQYF. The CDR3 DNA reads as TGTGCCAGTAGTCTTTGGACAGGGGCCCAAGAGACCCAGTACTTC.